This is a list of T cell receptor beta chains from one sample in a study of blood T cells in healthy people across ages. MiXCR, applied by TCRdb to the 5' RACE reads, yields one record per CDR3 protein. The table lists some 880,000 distinct CDR3 sequences, roughly 40% of them singletons. What was sequenced was blood. The receptors stem from a man younger than 35 in good health. CDR3s include the opening cysteine and the closing phenylalanine or tryptophan. The D gene is left open where the match is weak. Clone sizes are given selectively: once, few, many, or a class where the clone is expanded.

j_call: TRBJ2-3
v_call: TRBV10-3
d_call: NA
clone_size: NA
cdr3_aa: CAISETQASDTQYF
cdr3_nt: TGTGCCATCAGTGAGACACAGGCGTCGGATACGCAGTATTTT

j_call: TRBJ2-1
v_call: TRBV2
d_call: NA
clone_size: NA
cdr3_aa: CASVRGRNEQFF
cdr3_nt: TGTGCCAGCGTCCGTGGAAGGAATGAGCAGTTCTTC

j_call: TRBJ2-6
v_call: TRBV4-3
d_call: TRBD2
clone_size: many
cdr3_aa: CASSQDGLREVGANVLTF
cdr3_nt: TGCGCCAGCAGCCAAGATGGGCTCCGGGAGGTAGGGGCCAACGTCCTGACTTTC

j_call: TRBJ1-6
v_call: TRBV10-3
d_call: NA
clone_size: NA
cdr3_aa: CAISREVGSPPHF
cdr3_nt: TGTGCCATCAGTCGAGAGGTGGGATCACCCCCCCACTTT

j_call: TRBJ1-1
v_call: TRBV20-1
d_call: TRBD1
clone_size: NA
cdr3_aa: CSAGDRVFTEAFF
cdr3_nt: TGCAGTGCTGGGGACAGGGTTTTCACTGAAGCTTTCTTT

j_call: TRBJ2-7
v_call: TRBV5-6
d_call: TRBD1
clone_size: NA
cdr3_aa: CASSSTLGGSEQYF
cdr3_nt: TGTGCCAGCAGCTCTACTCTAGGGGGCAGCGAGCAGTACTTC

j_call: TRBJ2-7
v_call: TRBV10-3
d_call: NA
clone_size: NA
cdr3_aa: CATRTVEANLGEQYF
cdr3_nt: TGTGCCACCCGGACGGTGGAAGCAAACCTAGGCGAGCAGTACTTC

j_call: TRBJ2-3
v_call: TRBV18
d_call: NA
clone_size: NA
cdr3_aa: CASSPYNVGSTDTQYF
cdr3_nt: TGTGCCAGCTCACCTTACAATGTGGGAAGCACAGATACGCAGTATTTT

j_call: TRBJ1-4
v_call: TRBV7-2
d_call: TRBD1
clone_size: NA
cdr3_aa: CASTAWGGTDSTNEKLFF
cdr3_nt: TGTGCCAGCACCGCTTGGGGTGGGACAGATTCAACTAATGAAAAACTGTTTTTT

j_call: TRBJ2-5
v_call: TRBV12-3/TRBV12-4
d_call: NA
clone_size: few
cdr3_aa: CASTLYVPGEQYF
cdr3_nt: TGTGCCAGCACCCTCTATGTACCGGGTGAGCAGTACTTC

j_call: TRBJ2-1
v_call: TRBV7-2
d_call: NA
clone_size: NA
cdr3_aa: CASSLSLRGAYNEQFF
cdr3_nt: TGTGCCAGCAGCTTATCCCTACGGGGGGCTTACAATGAGCAGTTCTTC

j_call: TRBJ1-2
v_call: TRBV12-3/TRBV12-4
d_call: NA
clone_size: NA
cdr3_aa: CASNLGLGNYGYTF
cdr3_nt: TGTGCCAGCAATCTTGGTCTTGGTAACTATGGCTACACCTTC

j_call: TRBJ1-6
v_call: TRBV5-1
d_call: NA
clone_size: NA
cdr3_aa: CASSSREHNSPLHF
cdr3_nt: TGCGCCAGCAGCTCCCGGGAACATAATTCACCCCTCCACTTT

j_call: TRBJ1-1
v_call: TRBV5-1
d_call: NA
clone_size: many
cdr3_aa: CASEQGNTEAFF
cdr3_nt: TGCGCCAGCGAACAGGGGAACACTGAAGCTTTCTTT

j_call: TRBJ1-2
v_call: TRBV12-3/TRBV12-4
d_call: NA
clone_size: NA
cdr3_aa: CASSPEGFDGYTF
cdr3_nt: TGTGCCAGCAGTCCCGAGGGGTTCGATGGCTACACCTTC

j_call: TRBJ2-5
v_call: TRBV30
d_call: NA
clone_size: few
cdr3_aa: CAWKGVEPQETQYF
cdr3_nt: TGTGCCTGGAAGGGGGTGGAACCTCAAGAGACCCAGTACTTC

j_call: TRBJ2-3
v_call: TRBV27
d_call: TRBD2
clone_size: NA
cdr3_aa: CASSLSQTSGGADTQYF
cdr3_nt: TGTGCCAGCAGTTTATCCCAAACTAGCGGGGGGGCGGATACGCAGTATTTT

j_call: TRBJ2-7
v_call: TRBV5-6
d_call: NA
clone_size: few
cdr3_aa: CASSLVGESSYEQYF
cdr3_nt: TGTGCCAGCAGCTTGGTTGGGGAGAGCTCCTACGAGCAGTACTTC

j_call: TRBJ2-2
v_call: TRBV20-1
d_call: NA
clone_size: NA
cdr3_aa: CSANDGTGELFF
cdr3_nt: TGCAGTGCCAATGATGGGACCGGGGAGCTGTTTTTT

j_call: TRBJ1-5
v_call: TRBV20-1
d_call: NA
clone_size: few
cdr3_aa: CSASARDSNQPQHF
cdr3_nt: TGCAGTGCCTCAGCGAGGGATAGCAATCAGCCCCAGCATTTT

j_call: TRBJ1-2
v_call: TRBV6-6
d_call: NA
clone_size: few
cdr3_aa: CAISLGTSRGYTF
cdr3_nt: TGTGCCATCAGCCTCGGGACCTCACGGGGCTACACCTTC

j_call: TRBJ1-1
v_call: TRBV5-1
d_call: NA
clone_size: once
cdr3_aa: CASSQAGTQNTEAFF
cdr3_nt: TGCGCCAGCAGCCAGGCCGGGACGCAGAACACTGAAGCTTTCTTT

j_call: TRBJ1-5
v_call: TRBV4-3
d_call: TRBD1
clone_size: NA
cdr3_aa: CASSQDRIGGQPQHF
cdr3_nt: TGCGCCAGCAGCCAAGATCGAATAGGGGGCCAGCCCCAGCATTTT

j_call: TRBJ2-3
v_call: TRBV7-3
d_call: NA
clone_size: NA
cdr3_aa: CASSLGGGLDTDTQYF
cdr3_nt: TGTGCCAGCAGCTTAGGTGGCGGGTTGGACACAGATACGCAGTATTTT

j_call: TRBJ2-7
v_call: TRBV30
d_call: TRBD1
clone_size: many
cdr3_aa: CAWSVVTGAEQYF
cdr3_nt: TGTGCCTGGAGTGTAGTGACAGGGGCCGAGCAGTACTTC

j_call: TRBJ1-2
v_call: TRBV27
d_call: NA
clone_size: few
cdr3_aa: CASSFIGGGGGGYTF
cdr3_nt: TGTGCCAGCAGTTTTATCGGTGGGGGCGGAGGTGGCTACACCTTC

j_call: TRBJ1-2
v_call: TRBV28
d_call: NA
clone_size: many
cdr3_aa: CASRPREADKPINYGYTF
cdr3_nt: TGTGCCAGCAGACCCCGAGAGGCGGACAAACCAATTAACTATGGCTACACCTTC

j_call: TRBJ2-7
v_call: TRBV7-9
d_call: NA
clone_size: few
cdr3_aa: CASSTQVYEQYF
cdr3_nt: TGTGCCAGCAGTACTCAGGTTTACGAGCAGTACTTC

j_call: TRBJ2-3
v_call: TRBV24-1
d_call: NA
clone_size: few
cdr3_aa: CATSDGGRGWDTQYF
cdr3_nt: TGTGCCACCAGTGATGGAGGCAGGGGCTGGGATACGCAGTATTTT

j_call: TRBJ2-3
v_call: TRBV12-3/TRBV12-4
d_call: NA
clone_size: many
cdr3_aa: CASLSGRHSTDTQYF
cdr3_nt: TGTGCCAGCTTGAGCGGGCGACATAGCACAGATACGCAGTATTTT

j_call: TRBJ1-5
v_call: TRBV6-1
d_call: NA
clone_size: once
cdr3_aa: CASSEGWQVQPQHF
cdr3_nt: TGTGCCAGCAGTGAAGGATGGCAGGTCCAGCCCCAGCATTTT

j_call: TRBJ2-7
v_call: TRBV6-6
d_call: NA
clone_size: NA
cdr3_aa: CASSYDSSEQYF
cdr3_nt: TGTGCCAGCAGTTACGACAGTAGCGAGCAGTACTTC

j_call: TRBJ1-1
v_call: TRBV20-1
d_call: TRBD1
clone_size: few
cdr3_aa: CSAPGQGGTEAFF
cdr3_nt: TGCAGTGCCCCCGGACAGGGAGGCACTGAAGCTTTCTTT

j_call: TRBJ2-1
v_call: TRBV15
d_call: NA
clone_size: few
cdr3_aa: CATSIWGAGQTNEQFF
cdr3_nt: TGTGCCACCAGCATCTGGGGCGCGGGACAGACCAATGAGCAGTTCTTC

j_call: TRBJ1-2
v_call: TRBV12-3/TRBV12-4
d_call: TRBD1
clone_size: NA
cdr3_aa: CASSHGQGAGYTF
cdr3_nt: TGTGCCAGCAGCCACGGACAGGGCGCTGGCTACACCTTC

j_call: TRBJ1-2
v_call: TRBV13
d_call: NA
clone_size: NA
cdr3_aa: CASSSETGSDGYTF
cdr3_nt: TGTGCCAGCAGCTCTGAAACAGGGTCGGATGGCTACACCTTC

j_call: TRBJ1-2
v_call: TRBV12-3/TRBV12-4
d_call: NA
clone_size: NA
cdr3_aa: CASSFHREDGYTF
cdr3_nt: TGTGCCAGCAGTTTCCACAGGGAGGATGGCTACACCTTC

j_call: TRBJ1-2
v_call: TRBV4-2
d_call: NA
clone_size: NA
cdr3_aa: CASSQDSDGYTF
cdr3_nt: TGTGCCAGCAGCCAAGATTCAGATGGCTACACCTTC

j_call: TRBJ2-2
v_call: TRBV5-1
d_call: TRBD2
clone_size: NA
cdr3_aa: CASSSIAGGNTGELFF
cdr3_nt: TGCGCCAGCAGCTCTATAGCGGGCGGGAACACCGGGGAGCTGTTTTTT

j_call: TRBJ2-4
v_call: TRBV12-3/TRBV12-4
d_call: NA
clone_size: NA
cdr3_aa: CASSFRRLERYF
cdr3_nt: TGTGCCAGCAGTTTTCGCAGGCTCGAGCGGTACTTC

j_call: TRBJ2-1
v_call: TRBV7-8
d_call: TRBD1
clone_size: few
cdr3_aa: CASSRTGMGYNEQFF
cdr3_nt: TGTGCCAGCAGCCGGACAGGGATGGGATACAATGAGCAGTTCTTC

j_call: TRBJ2-7
v_call: TRBV10-3
d_call: NA
clone_size: many
cdr3_aa: CAISPRLTDEQYF
cdr3_nt: TGTGCCATCAGCCCGCGTTTAACGGACGAGCAGTACTTC

j_call: TRBJ1-1
v_call: TRBV3-1
d_call: NA
clone_size: few
cdr3_aa: CASSLLGIRAEAFF
cdr3_nt: TGTGCCAGCAGCCTCCTGGGCATCCGGGCTGAAGCTTTCTTT

j_call: TRBJ2-2
v_call: TRBV10-3
d_call: NA
clone_size: NA
cdr3_aa: CAINLHPAAPDTGELFF
cdr3_nt: TGTGCCATCAATCTCCACCCCGCGGCGCCAGACACCGGGGAGCTGTTTTTT

j_call: TRBJ1-2
v_call: TRBV5-1
d_call: TRBD1
clone_size: NA
cdr3_aa: CASSLGDRESYGYTF
cdr3_nt: TGCGCCAGCAGCTTAGGGGACAGAGAAAGCTATGGCTACACCTTC

j_call: TRBJ2-7
v_call: TRBV12-3/TRBV12-4
d_call: NA
clone_size: few
cdr3_aa: CASSLGVSFAEQYF
cdr3_nt: TGTGCCAGCAGTTTAGGGGTTAGTTTCGCCGAGCAGTACTTC

j_call: TRBJ2-1
v_call: TRBV7-2
d_call: NA
clone_size: few
cdr3_aa: CASASRGTPAYNEQFF
cdr3_nt: TGTGCCAGCGCCTCCCGCGGGACTCCAGCCTACAATGAGCAGTTCTTC

j_call: TRBJ2-7
v_call: TRBV7-9
d_call: NA
clone_size: NA
cdr3_aa: CASSLGQRGGVYEQYF
cdr3_nt: TGTGCCAGCAGCTTAGGTCAGCGAGGAGGGGTTTATGAGCAGTACTTC

j_call: TRBJ2-1
v_call: TRBV29-1
d_call: TRBD2
clone_size: many
cdr3_aa: CSVEPPGTRQGRGVYNEQFF
cdr3_nt: TGCAGCGTTGAGCCCCCTGGGACTAGGCAAGGACGGGGGGTTTACAATGAGCAGTTCTTC

j_call: TRBJ2-7
v_call: TRBV25-1
d_call: TRBD1
clone_size: NA
cdr3_aa: CASSQTGGYHEQYF
cdr3_nt: TGTGCCAGCAGCCAGACAGGGGGCTACCACGAGCAGTACTTC

j_call: TRBJ2-7
v_call: TRBV7-9
d_call: TRBD2
clone_size: NA
cdr3_aa: CASSLSGLVRGGAYEQYF
cdr3_nt: TGTGCCAGCAGCCTTTCGGGCCTTGTCCGGGGGGGAGCCTACGAGCAGTACTTC

j_call: TRBJ2-3
v_call: TRBV7-2
d_call: NA
clone_size: NA
cdr3_aa: CASSPKTGGATDTQYF
cdr3_nt: TGTGCCAGCAGCCCGAAGACGGGGGGCGCGACAGATACGCAGTATTTT

j_call: TRBJ1-1
v_call: TRBV20-1
d_call: NA
clone_size: NA
cdr3_aa: CSARMGDTEAFF
cdr3_nt: TGCAGTGCTCGAATGGGGGACACTGAAGCTTTCTTT

j_call: TRBJ2-3
v_call: TRBV7-3
d_call: TRBD1
clone_size: NA
cdr3_aa: CASSGQGGDTQYF
cdr3_nt: TGTGCCAGCAGCGGACAGGGTGGAGATACGCAGTATTTT

j_call: TRBJ1-2
v_call: TRBV5-1
d_call: TRBD1
clone_size: few
cdr3_aa: CASSLQSSGTGGGSYGYTF
cdr3_nt: TGCGCCAGCAGCTTGCAAAGTTCCGGGACAGGGGGCGGAAGCTATGGCTACACCTTC

j_call: TRBJ2-3
v_call: TRBV12-3/TRBV12-4
d_call: NA
clone_size: many
cdr3_aa: CASSLTEGTQYF
cdr3_nt: TGTGCCAGCAGTTTGACAGAGGGTACGCAGTATTTT

j_call: TRBJ1-2
v_call: TRBV7-2
d_call: NA
clone_size: NA
cdr3_aa: CASSLSGTLSNYGYTF
cdr3_nt: TGTGCCAGCAGCTTATCCGGGACACTCTCTAACTATGGCTACACCTTC